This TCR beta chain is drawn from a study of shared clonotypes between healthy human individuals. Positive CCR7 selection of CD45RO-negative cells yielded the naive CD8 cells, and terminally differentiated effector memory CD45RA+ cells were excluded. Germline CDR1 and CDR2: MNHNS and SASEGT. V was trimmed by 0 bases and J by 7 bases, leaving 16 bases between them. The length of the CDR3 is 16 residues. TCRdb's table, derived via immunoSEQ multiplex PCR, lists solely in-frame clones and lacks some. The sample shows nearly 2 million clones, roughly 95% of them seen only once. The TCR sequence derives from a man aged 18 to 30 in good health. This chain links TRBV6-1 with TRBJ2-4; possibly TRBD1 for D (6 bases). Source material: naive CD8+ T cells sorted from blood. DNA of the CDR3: TGTGCCAGCAGTGAAGCGCCTGGGGCAGGGGACAACATTCAGTACTTC. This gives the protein CASSEAPGAGDNIQYF.